This TCR beta chain emerged from a study of cytomegalovirus exposure and HLA in healthy donors. The CDR3 extends over 17 amino acids. Germline assignment: CDR1 GTSNPN and CDR2 SVGIG (reference sequence). The V gene end was trimmed by 2 bases and the J gene end by 9 bases; junction bases not matched to a gene: 12. Study-wide results and limits: Later on, a genetic analysis was performed. It linked a missense variant in DCLRE1C with V- and J-gene trimming of TCR beta.

It was with 60 Vbeta and 13 Jbeta primers that the PCR ran. TCRdb's copy holds only in-frame clones and misses some; the assay was immunoSEQ multiplex PCR. Found here are under 250,000 clones, around four fifths of them singletons; the top ten hold about 1.7%. With respect to this clone: The antigen remains unidentified.

Sequencing input: PBMCs. The rearrangement uses TRBV30 and TRBJ2-1; TRBD2 aligns across 14 bases. The clonotype originates from a middle-aged man in good health and CMV-seronegative. This chain's CDR3 is CAWSPSPRTSGRTEQFF. The CDR3 DNA reads as TGTGCCTGGAGTCCCTCACCCCGGACTAGCGGGAGGACTGAGCAGTTCTTC.